Listed here are 3 T cell receptor beta chains from one sample, sequenced in a study of T cell responses to AZD1222 COVID-19 vaccine. Libraries were prepared by immunoSEQ multiplex PCR; TCRdb keeps only in-frame clonotypes and omits some of them. Among 92,000 or so clones listed, about nine tenths were seen once. Sequences were derived from peripheral blood, sampled on day 0 of AZD1222 vaccination. The receptors were sampled from an adult in good health.

CDR3 amino acids: CASSPDSLTNEKLFF. CDR3 bases: TGCGCCAGCAGCCCAGACAGTCTAACTAATGAAAAACTGTTTTTT. The gene calls are TRBV5-1 and TRBJ1-4, with D tentatively TRBD1 (5 bases). The germline V and J ends were trimmed by 4 bases and 1 base, with 11 bases remaining between them. Germline CDR1 reads SGHRS; CDR2 reads YFSETQ. The CDR3 has 15 residues.

About this clone: A junction end diverges from the germline sequence, so it may reflect a read error. The rearrangement links TRBV19 to TRBJ2-5, with TRBD1 identical over 8 bases. This CDR3 has 14 residues. CDR1 LNHDA and CDR2 SQIVND come from the germline V gene (reference sequence). The CDR3 bases are TGTGCCAGTAGTATAGTCAGGGGGCAAGGGACCCAGTACTTC. It codes for CASSIVRGQGTQYF.

The V gene is TRBV18, the J gene TRBJ1-1, with D hard to call. The CDR3 is made up of 13 amino acids. Trimming cost V 2 bases and J 1 base, with 5 bases left between them. Germline assignment: CDR1 KGHSH and CDR2 LQKENI. The CDR3 is CASSPAENTEAFF. In DNA, the CDR3 is TGTGCCAGCTCACCAGCAGAGAACACTGAAGCTTTCTTT. Full variable domain (rest looked up from reference TRBV18 and TRBJ1-1): NAGVMQNPRHLVRRRGQEARLRCSPMKGHSHVYWYRQLPEEGLKFMVYLQKENIIDESGMPKERFSAEFPKEGPSILRIQQVVRGDSAAYFCASSPAENTEAFFGQGTRLTVV.